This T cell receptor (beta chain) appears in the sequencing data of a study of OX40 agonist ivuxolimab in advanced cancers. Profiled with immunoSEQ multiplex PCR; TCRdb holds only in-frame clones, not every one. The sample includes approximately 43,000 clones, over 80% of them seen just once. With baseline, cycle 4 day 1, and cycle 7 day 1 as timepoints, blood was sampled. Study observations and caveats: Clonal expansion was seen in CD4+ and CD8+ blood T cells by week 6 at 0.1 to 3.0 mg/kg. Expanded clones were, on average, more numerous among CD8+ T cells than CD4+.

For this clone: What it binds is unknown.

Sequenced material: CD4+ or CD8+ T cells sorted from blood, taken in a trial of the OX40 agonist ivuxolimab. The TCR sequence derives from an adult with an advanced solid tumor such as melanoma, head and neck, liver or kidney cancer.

The CDR3: CASSLRAVGQPQHF. CDR3 DNA: TGTGCCAGCAGCTTGCGGGCAGTTGGACAGCCCCAGCATTTT. This chain joins TRBV5-5 and TRBJ1-5; D is ambiguous. Trimming removed 1 base from V and 7 bases from J, with 12 bases in between. This CDR3 contains 14 residues. In germline, CDR1 is SGHKS, CDR2 YYEKEE (reference sequence).